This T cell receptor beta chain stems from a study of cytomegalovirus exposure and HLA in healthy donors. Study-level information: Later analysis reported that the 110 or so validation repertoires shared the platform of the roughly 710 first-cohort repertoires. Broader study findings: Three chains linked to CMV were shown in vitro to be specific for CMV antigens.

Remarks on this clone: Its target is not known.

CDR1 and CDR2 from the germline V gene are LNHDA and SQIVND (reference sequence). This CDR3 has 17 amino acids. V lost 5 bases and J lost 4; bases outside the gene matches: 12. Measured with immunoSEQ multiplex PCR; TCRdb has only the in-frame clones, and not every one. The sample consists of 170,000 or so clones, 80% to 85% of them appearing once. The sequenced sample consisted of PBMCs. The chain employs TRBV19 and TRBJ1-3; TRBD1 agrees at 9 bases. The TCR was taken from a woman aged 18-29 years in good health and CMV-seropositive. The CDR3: CASSPSQGALRGNTIYF. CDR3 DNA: TGTGCCAGTAGTCCCTCACAGGGGGCTCTGAGAGGAAACACCATATATTTT.